The 9 T cell receptor beta chains in this list originate from one sample, sequenced in a study of T cell clonotyping in hematopoietic cell transplantation. Profiled with immunoSEQ multiplex PCR; TCRdb holds only in-frame clones, not every one. The data show 9,000 to 15,000 clones, with 89% seen just once and 3.9% held by the top ten. The sequenced sample was peripheral blood mononuclear cells. Receptors were obtained from a human donor who either received an allogeneic hematopoietic cell transplant for a myeloid malignancy or was a related donor (not recorded which). Some clones in this sample may be carry-over from other donors' samples.

This chain joins TRBV7-8 and TRBJ1-3, with D maybe TRBD1 (6 bases). The length of the CDR3 is 14 residues. Per the germline V gene, CDR1 is SGHVS and CDR2 is FQNEAQ. V was shortened by 2 bases and J by 7 bases, with 12 bases between the two germline ends. CDR3: CASSLISGDNTIYF. The CDR3 region has the DNA TGTGCCAGCAGCTTAATTTCAGGGGACAACACCATATATTTT.

V and J are TRBV6-5 and TRBJ2-7; D not certain. Trimming shortened V by 0 bases and J by 5 bases, and 5 bases separated the two germline ends. The CDR3 runs 12 residues. Per germline, CDR1 MNHEY and CDR2 SVGAGI. The CDR3 bases are TGTGCCAGCAGTTACTCGCTTGACGAGCAGTACTTC. Translating it yields CASSYSLDEQYF.

This chain links TRBV6-1 with TRBJ1-1; D unclear. Trimming pared 0 bases from V and 2 bases from J, leaving 10 bases between. Germline V gene data show CDR1 as MNHNS and CDR2 as SASEGT. The CDR3 extends over 15 amino acids. CDR3 DNA: TGTGCCAGCAGTGAAGCGCTTCTGGCAAACACTGAAGCTTTCTTT. This encodes CASSEALLANTEAFF.

The V gene is TRBV5-1, the J gene TRBJ1-5; no firm D call. Germline lookup yields CDR1 SGHRS and CDR2 YFSETQ. This CDR3 is built from 17 residues. V shed 2 bases and J shed 2 bases, with 17 bases lying between them. The CDR3 DNA follows: TGCGCCAGCAGCTTAAGTGTTACTGGGGATGGCAATCAGCCCCAGCATTTT. This encodes CASSLSVTGDGNQPQHF. Filled out from reference TRBV5-1 and TRBJ1-5, the complete variable domain reads KAGVTQTPRYLIKTRGQQVTLSCSPISGHRSVSWYQQTPGQGLQFLFEYFSETQRNKGNFPGRFSGRQFSNSRSEMNVSTLELGDSALYLCASSLSVTGDGNQPQHFGDGTRLSIL.

This clone was observed a few times. The genes are TRBV7-3 and TRBJ1-2; TRBD1 is a possible D gene (6 bases). From germline, CDR1 is SGHTA and CDR2 FQGTGA. The CDR3 sequence is 14 residues long. V lost 5 bases, J lost 9 bases, and 19 bases lay in between. The CDR3 loop is CASSPPGTTFSYTF. The CDR3 DNA sequence: TGTGCCAGCAGCCCCCCGGGGACAACATTTAGCTACACCTTC.

The chain has TRBV5-1 and TRBJ2-7; 8 bases agree with TRBD1. V lost 0 bases and J lost 2; bases outside the gene matches: 4. Germline CDR1 is SGHRS and CDR2 is YFSETQ. The CDR3 length is 15 residues. The CDR3 reads CASSLGQGATYEQYF. CDR3 bases: TGCGCCAGCAGCTTGGGTCAGGGGGCGACCTACGAGCAGTACTTC.

The chain has TRBV14 and TRBJ2-7; TRBD1 might be the D (5 bases). The CDR3 runs to 17 residues. The germline CDR1 and CDR2 sequences are SGHDN and FVKESK. V was shortened by 2 bases and J by 1 base, with 18 bases between the two germline ends. In DNA form, the CDR3 reads TGTGCCAGCAGCCAACATCGTATCGCAGGGTTATCCTACGAGCAGTACTTC. It yields the protein CASSQHRIAGLSYEQYF.

J is TRBJ1-1 and V is TRBV30, with D uncertain. The germline V and J ends were trimmed by 0 bases and 2 bases, with 10 bases remaining between them. Germline CDR1 is GTSNPN and CDR2 is SVGIG (reference sequence). The CDR3 is 14 amino acids. CDR3 sequence reads: CAWSVWGPNTEAFF. The CDR3 nucleotides are TGTGCCTGGAGTGTATGGGGTCCTAACACTGAAGCTTTCTTT.

The rearrangement joins TRBV27 to TRBJ2-3, with D perhaps matching TRBD2 (5 bases). Trimming pared 3 bases from V and 9 bases from J, leaving 16 bases between. The CDR3 spans 14 residues. Looked up from germline, CDR1 is MNHEY and CDR2 is SMNVEV (reference sequence). Written as DNA, the CDR3 is TGTGCCAGCAGTTTTTGGGCTGGGGAGTGGACGCAGTATTTT. It encodes CASSFWAGEWTQYF.